The 13 T cell receptor beta chains presented below share a single source sample, sequenced in a study of shared clonotypes between healthy human individuals. Clones were read by immunoSEQ multiplex PCR, and TCRdb kept only the in-frame ones, dropping some. The sample holds about 2.2 million clones, under 95% seen once. Terminally differentiated effector memory CD45RA+ cells were left out of the naive CD8 fraction, which was CD45RO-negative and positively selected for CCR7. Sequenced material: naive CD8+ T cells from PBMCs. These receptors were collected from a man in his late teens or twenties in good health. Some clones in this sample may be carry-over from other donors' samples.

This chain links TRBV28 with TRBJ2-5, with D possibly matching TRBD1 (6 bases). CDR1 is MDHEN and CDR2 is SYDVKM in the germline V gene. V lost 5 bases and J 2 bases, leaving 21 bases between the germline ends. The CDR3 sequence is 17 residues long. Written as DNA, the CDR3 is TGTGCCAGCAGTGGAACAGGGAGTACTTCCTCACAAGAGACCCAGTACTTC. This sequence encodes CASSGTGSTSSQETQYF.

The V and J genes are TRBV29-1 and TRBJ1-1, with D possibly matching TRBD1 (5 bases). The germline V gene has CDR1 SQVTM and CDR2 ANQGSEA. The CDR3 covers 11 residues. Trimming stripped 7 bases from V and 4 bases from J, with 10 bases between. CDR3 in amino acids: CSGRQITEAFF. DNA of the CDR3: TGCAGCGGGCGACAGATCACTGAAGCTTTCTTT.

CDR3 protein: CASSVDSLQETQYF. The CDR3 DNA reads as TGCGCCAGCAGCGTGGACAGCTTACAAGAGACCCAGTACTTC. V usage is TRBV5-1 and J usage is TRBJ2-5, with D perhaps TRBD1 (6 bases). The CDR3 spans 14 residues. Germline V gives CDR1 SGHRS, CDR2 YFSETQ. V was shortened by 4 bases and J by 2 bases, with 12 bases between the two germline ends.

This sequence joins TRBV28 and TRBJ2-4; 12 bases are shared with TRBD2. The ends lost 6 bases at V and 9 bases at J; junction bases unmatched: 9. Germline-derived CDR1 and CDR2 are MDHEN and SYDVKM. This CDR3 is 15 amino acids long. In DNA form, the CDR3 reads TGTGCCAGCAGCCCCAGACTAGCGGGAGCCGCCATTCAGTACTTC. Its protein is CASSPRLAGAAIQYF. Using reference TRBV28 and TRBJ2-4 for the parts outside the CDR3, the full variable domain is DVKVTQSSRYLVKRTGEKVFLECVQDMDHENMFWYRQDPGLGLRLIYFSYDVKMKEKGDIPEGYSVSREKKERFSLILESASTNQTSMYLCASSPRLAGAAIQYFGAGTRLSVL.

This rearrangement joins TRBV18 to TRBJ1-1, with D possibly matching TRBD1 (6 bases). Trimming shortened V by 0 bases and J by 1 base, and 9 bases separated the two germline ends. Germline lookup yields CDR1 KGHSH and CDR2 LQKENI. This CDR3 comprises 15 residues. CDR3 protein: CASSPPQGRNTEAFF. Written as DNA, the CDR3 is TGTGCCAGCTCACCACCCCAGGGGCGGAACACTGAAGCTTTCTTT.

The CDR3 spells CASSLHSEGAFF. Written as DNA, the CDR3 is TGTGCCAGCAGTTTACACTCGGAAGGAGCTTTCTTT. This sequence joins TRBV28 and TRBJ1-1; D is undetermined. Germline lookup yields CDR1 MDHEN and CDR2 SYDVKM. With 2 bases removed from V and 10 bases from J, the gap between germline ends came to 11 bases. This CDR3 is 12 amino acids long.

The chain uses TRBV7-9 and TRBJ2-1, with 10 positions matching TRBD2. Germline V CDR1 and CDR2: SEHNR, FQNEAQ (reference sequence). V shed 3 bases and J 10 bases; nucleotides not matched to a gene: 12. CDR3 length: 16 amino acids. The CDR3 region has the DNA TGTGCCAGCAGCTTGCTGCTAGCGGGAGTTGCGGGGGAGCAGTTCTTC. This encodes CASSLLLAGVAGEQFF.

Points on this clone: Other nucleotide sequences from this sample produce the same CDR3. The chain carries TRBV4-1 and TRBJ2-7; D is unresolved. Trimming stripped 1 base from V and 3 bases from J, with 10 bases between. This CDR3 comprises 14 residues. Germline V gene lookup returns CDR1 MGHRA and CDR2 YSYEKL. Here the CDR3 reads CASSQVLGNYEQYF. For the CDR3, the DNA is TGCGCCAGCAGCCAAGTCTTGGGGAACTACGAGCAGTACTTC.

With regard to this clone: Different DNA sequences within this sample yield the same CDR3. The J gene is TRBJ2-2, the V gene TRBV28, with no clear D. V lost 5 bases and J lost 1, with 8 bases in between. The CDR3 sequence is 14 residues long. Germline CDR1 reads MDHEN; CDR2 reads SYDVKM. In DNA form, the CDR3 reads TGTGCCAGCAGTCCTCGACAGAACACCGGGGAGCTGTTTTTT. Its translation: CASSPRQNTGELFF.

This clone was picked up one time. V usage is TRBV10-2 and J usage is TRBJ2-7; no firm D call. CDR1 WSHSY and CDR2 SAAADI come from the germline V gene. Between the trimmed V and J ends, which lost 0 bases and 3 bases, there was a span of 12 bases. This CDR3 has 15 amino acids. The CDR3: CASSESLAEYYEQYF. Here the CDR3 DNA reads TGCGCCAGCAGTGAGTCATTAGCTGAGTACTACGAGCAGTACTTC.

The V and J genes are TRBV5-8 and TRBJ1-1, with D hard to call. CDR3 length equals 15 residues. The V end lost 4 bases, the J end lost 1 base, and 14 bases lay between the germline ends. Germline loops: CDR1 SGHTS, CDR2 YDEGEE. The CDR3 DNA follows: TGTGCCAGCAGCGGATACCGGGAGAAGAACACTGAAGCTTTCTTT. Protein: CASSGYREKNTEAFF. The full variable domain, with the rest looked up from reference TRBV5-8 and TRBJ1-1, is EAGVTQSPTHLIKTRGQQATLRCSPISGHTSVYWYQQALGLGLQFLLWYDEGEERNRGNFPPRFSGRQFPNYSSELNVNALELEDSALYLCASSGYREKNTEAFFGQGTRLTVV.

The rearrangement links TRBV2 to TRBJ2-7, with D possibly called TRBD1 or TRBD2 (5 bases each). This CDR3 contains 16 residues. Trimming took 4 bases from V and 0 from J, leaving 16 bases between them. Germline values: CDR1 SNHLY, CDR2 FYNNEI. The CDR3 protein is CASSANRDARSYEQYF. The DNA of the CDR3 is TGTGCCAGCAGTGCCAACCGGGACGCACGCTCCTACGAGCAGTACTTC. Combining the CDR3 with reference TRBV2 and TRBJ2-7 gives the whole variable domain EPEVTQTPSHQVTQMGQEVILRCVPISNHLYFYWYRQILGQKVEFLVSFYNNEISEKSEIFDDQFSVERPDGSNFTLKIRSTKLEDSAMYFCASSANRDARSYEQYFGPGTRLTVT.

This chain joins TRBV12-5 and TRBJ2-2; D assignment may be TRBD1 or TRBD2 (5 bases each). The V end lost 7 bases, the J end lost 0 bases, and 12 bases lay between the germline ends. Germline CDR1 reads LGHNT; CDR2 reads FRNRAP. This CDR3 is 15 amino acids long. CDR3 region: CASASGTTNTGELFF. The DNA of the CDR3 is TGTGCTAGTGCCTCCGGGACCACGAACACCGGGGAGCTGTTTTTT.